Reported below is one TCR beta chain. This sample was taken from a study of blood T cell repertoires in COVID-19. Whole-study context: T cells, B-cell-depleted T cells, or PBMCs provided the cDNA or gDNA that served as material.

CDR3 length equals 15 residues. Trimming at V came to 4 bases and at J to 4 bases, leaving 10 bases not matched to a gene. Germline assignment: CDR1 SGHNT and CDR2 YYREEE (reference sequence). Profiled with immunoSEQ multiplex PCR; TCRdb holds only in-frame clones, not every one. In the table there are about 140,000 clones, about 88% of which are singletons. Sequenced: peripheral blood. The TCR comes from a human donor with COVID-19, enrolled during active disease. The donor label of this sample is uncertain. The chain couples TRBV5-4 to TRBJ1-2; 7 bases agree with TRBD1. The CDR3 DNA reads as TGTGCCAGCAGCCGGGAGGGGGCGCAGGGCTATGGCTACACCTTC. Its protein is CASSREGAQGYGYTF. Complete variable domain (other parts from reference TRBV5-4 and TRBJ1-2): ETGVTQSPTHLIKTRGQQVTLRCSSQSGHNTVSWYQQALGQGPQFIFQYYREEENGRGNFPPRFSGLQFPNYSSELNVNALELDDSALYLCASSREGAQGYGYTFGSGTRLTVV.